A single sample is the source of the 3 T cell receptor beta chains below, sequenced in a study of yellow fever vaccine responses in identical twins. In TCRdb, the RT-PCR reads were re-called with MiXCR into one record per CDR3 protein. The profile shows a few thousand distinct CDR3 sequences, over 70% of them singletons. Specimen: T cells from blood (PBMCs), unsorted or a sorted subset (not recorded which), collected before or after yellow fever vaccination (not recorded which). The receptors shown here come from a woman aged 18-30 years who received the yellow fever vaccine.

V gene TRBV21-1 combines with J gene TRBJ2-7; TRBD2 is the table's D call and was not checked against the DNA. TRBV21-1 has pseudogene status. CDR3 size: 12 residues. CDR3 DNA sequence: TGTGCCAGCATGGAAAGGGACTACCGGGGTTACTTC. The encoded protein is CASMERDYRGYF.

This clonotype came up a few times. The V gene is TRBV4-1, the J gene TRBJ1-2, with D perhaps TRBD1 (5 bases). The CDR3 has 15 amino acids. Germline V gene lookup returns CDR1 MGHRA and CDR2 YSYEKL. Trimming took off 2 bases at V and 8 bases at J, with 18 bases between the two ends. The CDR3 reads CASSQPRPGLGGYTF. The CDR3 bases are TGCGCCAGCAGCCAACCCCGCCCGGGACTCGGCGGCTACACCTTC.

The CDR3 nucleotides are TGTGCCAGCAGGTCGACTAGCGGGAGGGCTGATACGCAGTATTTT. Amino acid sequence: CASRSTSGRADTQYF. The gene calls are TRBV6-1 and TRBJ2-3; 14 bases match TRBD2. The CDR3 length is 15 residues. V lost 6 bases and J lost 6; bases outside the gene matches: 5. Germline CDR1 is MNHNS and CDR2 is SASEGT.